This T cell receptor beta chain was found in a study of CD8 T cells in Susac syndrome. Findings and limits, study-wide: The study's TCR sequencing and HLA analysis drew on a certain number of individuals. That number was acknowledged as relatively small.

Reverse transcription of about 0.5 to 1 ug RNA used random hexamers. Amplification of TCR beta CDR3 across 54 Vbeta and 13 Jbeta was performed with immunoSEQ multiplex PCR. A single record per CDR3 protein comes from TCRdb applying MiXCR to the immunoSEQ multiplex PCR reads. The sample includes about 400,000 distinct CDR3 sequences, 85% seen only once; the top ten take about 0.12%. TEMRA cells were FACS-enriched, with CD8+ and CD4+ T cells isolated negatively. For this clonotype: No antigen is known for it.

The trim removed 3 bases at V and 2 bases at J, leaving 1 base unmatched. Germline CDR1 is SNHLY and CDR2 is FYNNEI. The length of the CDR3 is 14 residues. This TCR was recovered from a human donor with multiple sclerosis. The sequenced sample consisted of CD8+ T cells from PBMCs. This chain connects TRBV2 to TRBJ2-5; 9 bases align to TRBD1. This CDR3 reads CASSDGQGQETQYF. The CDR3 coding sequence is TGTGCCAGCAGTGATGGACAGGGGCAAGAGACCCAGTACTTC.